The sequence of this T cell receptor beta chain was determined in a study of blood T cell repertoires in COVID-19. Background on the study: The United States, Italy and Spain provided the acute and convalescent COVID-19 samples. T cells, B-cell-depleted T cells, or PBMCs provided the cDNA or gDNA that served as material.

In the authors' workflow: Cell counts per sample came from amplifying reference gene primers. The method was immunoSEQ multiplex PCR; TCRdb's version includes in-frame clones alone and lacks a portion of them. The DNA was the basis for D and trimming; V, J and clone size are from that table. Among over 55,000 clones listed, just over 85% were seen once. This TCR derives from a human donor in a cohort sampled during active COVID-19. The sequenced sample was peripheral blood.

CDR3 amino acids: CASRKAGGPETQYF. CDR3 DNA sequence: TGTGCCAGCAGAAAGGCGGGGGGGCCCGAGACCCAGTACTTC. This chain links TRBV6-5 with TRBJ2-5; TRBD2 matches at 9 bases. The ends lost 6 bases at V and 5 bases at J; junction bases unmatched: 7. Germline-derived CDR1 and CDR2 are MNHEY and SVGAGI. This CDR3 spans 14 amino acids.